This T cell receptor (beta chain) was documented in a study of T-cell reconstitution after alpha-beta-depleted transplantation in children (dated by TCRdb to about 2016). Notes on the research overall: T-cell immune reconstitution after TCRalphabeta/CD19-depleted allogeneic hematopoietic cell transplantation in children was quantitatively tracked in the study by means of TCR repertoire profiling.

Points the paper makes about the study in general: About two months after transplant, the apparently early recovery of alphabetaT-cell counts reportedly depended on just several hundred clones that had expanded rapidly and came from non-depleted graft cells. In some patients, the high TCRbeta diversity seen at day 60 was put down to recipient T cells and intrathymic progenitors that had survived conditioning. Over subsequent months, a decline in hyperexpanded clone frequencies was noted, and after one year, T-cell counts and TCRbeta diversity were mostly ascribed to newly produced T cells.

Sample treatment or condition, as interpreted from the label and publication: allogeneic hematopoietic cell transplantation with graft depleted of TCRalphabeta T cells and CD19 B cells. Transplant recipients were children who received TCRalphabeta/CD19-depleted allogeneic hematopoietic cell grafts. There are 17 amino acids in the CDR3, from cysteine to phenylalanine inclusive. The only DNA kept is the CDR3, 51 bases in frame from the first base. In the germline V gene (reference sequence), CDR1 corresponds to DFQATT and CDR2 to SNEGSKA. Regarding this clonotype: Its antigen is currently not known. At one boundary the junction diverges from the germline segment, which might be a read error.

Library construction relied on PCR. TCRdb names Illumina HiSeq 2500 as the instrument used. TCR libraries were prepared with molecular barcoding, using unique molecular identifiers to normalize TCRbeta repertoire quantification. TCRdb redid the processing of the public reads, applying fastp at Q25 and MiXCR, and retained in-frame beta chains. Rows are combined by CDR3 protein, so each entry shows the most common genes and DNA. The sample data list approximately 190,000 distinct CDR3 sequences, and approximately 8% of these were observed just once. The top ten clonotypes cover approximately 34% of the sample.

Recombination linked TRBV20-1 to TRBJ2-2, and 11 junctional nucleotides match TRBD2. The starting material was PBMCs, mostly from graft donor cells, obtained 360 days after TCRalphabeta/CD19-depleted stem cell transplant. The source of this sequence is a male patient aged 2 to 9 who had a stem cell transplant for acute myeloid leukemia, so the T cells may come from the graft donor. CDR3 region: CSARVASGGWNTWELFF. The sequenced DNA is TGCAGTGCTAGAGTAGCTAGCGGGGGGTGGAACACCTGGGAGCTGTTTTTT.